Listed here are 12 T cell receptor beta chains from one sample, sequenced in a study of blood T cell repertoires in COVID-19. Some clones are missing from TCRdb's copy, which holds only in-frame ones; the method was immunoSEQ multiplex PCR. The sample carries hundreds of thousands of clones, about 90% recorded once. The specimen was PBMCs or T cells enriched from blood (not recorded which). Receptors originate from a man aged 30 to 45 who had recovered from COVID-19.

The chain has TRBV30 and TRBJ1-1; the match to TRBD1 covers 9 bases. The V gene end was trimmed by 4 bases and the J gene end by 10 bases; junction bases not matched to a gene: 10. CDR1 is GTSNPN, CDR2 SVGIG, per germline (reference sequence). The CDR3 extends over 13 amino acids. Written as DNA, the CDR3 is TGTGCCTGGAAAGCTACAGGGGGCGCTCGAGCTTTCTTT. This sequence encodes CAWKATGGARAFF.

The chain combines TRBV30 with TRBJ1-6; D remains unclear. CDR1 and CDR2 from the germline V gene are GTSNPN and SVGIG (reference sequence). The CDR3 runs 13 residues. The germline V and J ends were trimmed by 1 base and 13 bases, with 14 bases remaining between them. The CDR3 spells CAWSEAARGPLHF. The DNA for the CDR3 is TGTGCCTGGAGTGAAGCTGCGCGAGGGCCCCTCCACTTT.

Concerning this clone: Its ends do not fully match the called genes, so a read error is possible. The chain carries TRBV19 and TRBJ2-1; the match to TRBD2 covers 14 bases. The CDR3 has 14 amino acids. Germline CDR1 and CDR2: LNHDA and SQIVND (reference sequence). For the CDR3, the DNA is TGTGCCAGTAGTATAGGACTAGCGGGAGGGCCGGTGATCTTC. Protein product: CASSIGLAGGPVIF.

The chain joins TRBV9 to TRBJ2-1; the match to TRBD2 covers 7 bases. There are 15 residues in the CDR3. Trimming at V came to 4 bases and at J to 0 bases, leaving 4 bases not matched to a gene. Germline-derived CDR1 and CDR2 are SGDLS and YYNGEE. The CDR3 region is CASSIRTSSYNEQFF. The CDR3 DNA reads as TGTGCCAGCAGCATAAGGACTAGCTCCTACAATGAGCAGTTCTTC.

This rearrangement joins TRBV27 to TRBJ1-1; D gene ambiguous. The CDR3 spans 11 residues. Germline loops: CDR1 MNHEY, CDR2 SMNVEV (reference sequence). Trimming removed 5 bases from V and 7 bases from J, with 8 bases in between. This chain's CDR3 is CASSEFGEAFF. As DNA, the CDR3 is TGTGCCAGCAGTGAGTTCGGTGAAGCTTTCTTT.

The rearrangement links TRBV7-8 to TRBJ1-5; 8 bases map to TRBD1. Trimming cost V 3 bases and J 5 bases; bases outside gene matches: 3. Germline values: CDR1 SGHVS, CDR2 FQNEAQ. This CDR3 has 14 residues. In nucleotides, the CDR3 is TGTGCCAGCAGCTTCGCAGGGGGCGATCAGCCCCAGCATTTT. Protein product: CASSFAGGDQPQHF.

The chain carries TRBV27 and TRBJ1-1; D may be TRBD1 (5 bases). From germline, CDR1 is MNHEY and CDR2 SMNVEV (reference sequence). The CDR3 runs 15 residues. Trimming pared 6 bases from V and 5 bases from J, leaving 19 bases between. The CDR3 DNA reads TGTGCCAGCAGCTGGGCGGGGCCCCTAAGTACTGAAGCTTTCTTT. It encodes CASSWAGPLSTEAFF.

V gene TRBV6-2 or TRBV6-3 combines with J gene TRBJ1-1; a weak D match, TRBD1 (6 bases). V was shortened by 5 bases and J by 10 bases, with 17 bases between the two germline ends. CDR1 and CDR2 (germline): MNHEY, SVGEGT. The CDR3 has 13 residues. CDR3 sequence reads: CASSRGGRVTAFF. CDR3 bases: TGTGCCAGCAGTAGGGGGGGGCGTGTGACAGCTTTCTTT.

This clone was observed once. With a much larger clone just one base away, this may be a read error. The rearrangement joins TRBV6-1 to TRBJ1-5; D uncertain. The CDR3 runs 13 residues. Trimming left V 0 bases short and J 3 bases short, with 3 bases between. The germline CDR1 and CDR2 sequences are MNHNS and SASEGT. CDR3 sequence: CASSEAANQPQHF. CDR3 nucleotides: TGTGCCAGCAGTGAAGCGGCCAATCAGCCCCAGCATTTT.

V is TRBV27 and J is TRBJ2-7; TRBD1 matches 9 bases. Unmatched junction bases numbered 6, after V lost 2 bases and J lost 4 bases. The CDR3 has 15 amino acids. CDR1 and CDR2 (germline): MNHEY, SMNVEV (reference sequence). The CDR3 is CASSLSGQGSYEQYF. CDR3 DNA: TGTGCCAGCAGTTTAAGCGGACAGGGGTCTTACGAGCAGTACTTC.

This clone showed up just once. J is TRBJ2-7 and V is TRBV7-6, with 9 positions matching TRBD1. The junction had 8 bases not matched to a gene; V was cut back by 5 bases and J by 3 bases. Germline CDR1 reads SGHVS; CDR2 reads FNYEAQ. There are 15 residues in the CDR3. The CDR3 DNA is TGTGCCAGCAGCATGGAAGACAGGGGGTTCTACGAGCAGTACTTC. Its translation is CASSMEDRGFYEQYF.

The chain is built from TRBV4-1 and TRBJ2-7; TRBD1 agrees at 8 bases. The CDR3 has 16 amino acids. Germline-derived CDR1 and CDR2 are MGHRA and YSYEKL. V lost 1 base to trimming and J lost 2 bases; unmatched junction nucleotides: 7. CDR3 sequence: CASSQVIRTGTYEQYF. Written as DNA, the CDR3 is TGCGCCAGCAGCCAAGTTATCCGGACAGGGACCTACGAGCAGTACTTC.